The 9 T cell receptor beta chains listed next were all sequenced from one sample in a study of T cell clonality in common variable immunodeficiency. Clones were read by immunoSEQ multiplex PCR, and TCRdb kept only the in-frame ones, dropping some. The sample holds tens of thousands of clones, and no clone turns up only once. Sequenced: peripheral blood mononuclear cells. These receptors were obtained from a person between 18 and 75 years old in good health.

This clone was recorded many times. The CDR3 end lies 3 residues beyond the end of the read and is filled in from the germline J gene. This chain uses TRBV11-2 with TRBJ2-1; the D gene is possibly TRBD1 (6 bases). The CDR3 contains 15 residues. The V and J ends lost 0 bases and 2 bases respectively, with 8 bases between them. CDR1 SGHAT and CDR2 FQNNGV come from the germline V gene. The CDR3 spells CASSLEQGTYNEQFF. CDR3 DNA, as far as it was read: TGTGCCAGCAGCTTAGAACAGGGTACCTACAATGAG.

The sample holds many counts of this clone. The read stops 3 residues short of the end of the CDR3; the missing end is completed from the germline J gene. The genes are TRBV19 and TRBJ1-6; D uncertain. CDR1 and CDR2 from the germline V gene are LNHDA and SQIVND (reference sequence). CDR3 size: 16 residues. Trimming removed 6 bases at V and 9 bases at J, with 21 bases between. The covered CDR3 bases are TGTGCCAGTAGCCTTAATCGTCGGGGTCTGGGTTCACCC. Translating it yields CASSLNRRGLGSP. The entire CDR3 reads CASSLNRRGLGSPLHF.

There are many counts of this clone. From the germline J gene comes the end of the CDR3, since the read stops 3 residues before it. The chain links TRBV7-8 to TRBJ2-2; D is unresolved. V was trimmed by 11 bases and J by 1 base, leaving 11 bases between them. Germline CDR1 reads SGHVS; CDR2 reads FQNEAQ. The CDR3 loop spans 13 amino acids. The CDR3 region is CAGLRMNTGELFF. The part of the CDR3 DNA that was read is TGTGCCGGCTTACGAATGAACACCGGGGAG.

This clone came up many times. The CDR3 loop is CASSSGTGSTEQFF. The part of the CDR3 DNA that was read is TGTGCCAGCAGCTCCGGGACAGGGTCGACTGAG. The chain is built from TRBV11-1 and TRBJ2-1, with TRBD1 matching 9 bases. The read ends 3 residues before the CDR3 terminus; that terminus is restored from the germline J gene. This CDR3 spans 14 amino acids. Per germline, CDR1 SGHAT and CDR2 FQDESV (reference sequence). V was clipped by 4 bases and J by 9 bases; unmatched bases: 7.

This clone showed up many times. With the read ending 3 residues before the CDR3 end, the germline J gene is used to fill in that end. The V call is TRBV20-1, the J call TRBJ2-7; tentative D call: TRBD1 (6 bases). CDR3 size: 14 residues. Trimming took 7 bases from V and 3 from J, leaving 19 bases between them. Per germline, CDR1 DFQATT and CDR2 SNEGSKA (reference sequence). Partial CDR3 DNA: TGCAGTGGCCTCGGACACAGGGTCCGCTACGAG. Its protein product is CSGLGHRVRYE. The CDR3 in full is CSGLGHRVRYEQYF.

In this sample, this clone turned up many times. The read falls 3 residues short of the CDR3 end, and the missing part is taken from the germline J gene. The rearrangement uses TRBV6-2 or TRBV6-3 and TRBJ1-1; D remains unclear. Germline V gene sequence: CDR1 MNHEY, CDR2 SVGEGT. Trimming left V 6 bases short and J 5 bases short, with 7 bases between. The CDR3 loop spans 11 amino acids. CDR3: CASSRGTEAFF. CDR3 DNA, as far as it was read: TGTGCCAGCAGCCGGGGTACTGAA.

This clone was observed many times. Sequencing ends 3 residues short of the CDR3 end; the germline J gene provides the rest. This chain joins TRBV7-8 and TRBJ1-1; TRBD1 matches 7 bases. The CDR3 has 15 residues. With V trimmed by 6 bases and J by 1 base, 8 bases remained unmatched. The germline gives CDR1 SGHVS, CDR2 FQNEAQ. The CDR3 loop is CASSTLQGENTEAFF. The CDR3 bases that were read are TGTGCCAGCAGTACGCTTCAGGGGGAGAACACTGAA. Based on the CDR3 plus reference TRBV7-8 and TRBJ1-1, the full variable domain is GAGVSQSPRYKVAKRGQDVALRCDPISGHVSLFWYQQALGQGPEFLTYFQNEAQLDKSGLPSDRFFAERPEGSVSTLKIQRTQQEDSAVYLCASSTLQGENTEAFFGQGTRLTVV.

This clone was found many times. The read falls 3 residues short of the CDR3 end, and the missing part is taken from the germline J gene. The J gene is TRBJ2-3, the V gene TRBV5-4; D not resolved. With 2 bases removed from V and 5 bases from J, the gap between germline ends came to 12 bases. CDR1 and CDR2 (germline): SGHNT, YYREEE (reference sequence). The CDR3 is 14 residues long. The CDR3 DNA, read in part, is TGTGCCAGCAGCTTAAGCCTCCAGGAAGATACG. Protein product: CASSLSLQEDT. The whole CDR3 protein is CASSLSLQEDTQYF.

This clone showed up many times. The CDR3 goes on 3 residues after the read ends, and that part is filled in from the germline J gene. The chain employs TRBV7-9 and TRBJ1-2; 8 bases align to TRBD1. With V trimmed by 4 bases and J by 4 bases, 8 bases remained unmatched. Germline CDR1 is SEHNR and CDR2 is FQNEAQ (reference sequence). The CDR3 covers 15 residues. The CDR3 bases that were read are TGTGCCAGCAGCTCGGGACAGGCCGTCCTCTATGGC. Its protein is CASSSGQAVLYG. From start to end, the CDR3 is CASSSGQAVLYGYTF.